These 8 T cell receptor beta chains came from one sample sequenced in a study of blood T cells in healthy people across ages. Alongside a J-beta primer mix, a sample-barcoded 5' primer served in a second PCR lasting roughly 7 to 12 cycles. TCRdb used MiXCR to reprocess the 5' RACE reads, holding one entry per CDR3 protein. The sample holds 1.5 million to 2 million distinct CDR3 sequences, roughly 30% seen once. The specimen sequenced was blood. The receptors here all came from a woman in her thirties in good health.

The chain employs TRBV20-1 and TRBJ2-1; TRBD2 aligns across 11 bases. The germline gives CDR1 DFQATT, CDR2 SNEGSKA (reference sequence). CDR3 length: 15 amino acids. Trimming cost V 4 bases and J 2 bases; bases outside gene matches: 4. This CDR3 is CSATSGGTAYNEQFF. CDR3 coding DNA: TGCAGTGCTACTAGCGGGGGGACGGCCTACAATGAGCAGTTCTTC.

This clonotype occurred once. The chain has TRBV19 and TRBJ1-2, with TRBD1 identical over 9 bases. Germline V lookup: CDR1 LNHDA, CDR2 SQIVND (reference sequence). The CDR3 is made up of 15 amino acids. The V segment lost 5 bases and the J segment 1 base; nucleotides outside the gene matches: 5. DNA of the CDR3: TGTGCCAGTAGTGCGGACAGGGGACGTAACTATGGCTACACCTTC. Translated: CASSADRGRNYGYTF.

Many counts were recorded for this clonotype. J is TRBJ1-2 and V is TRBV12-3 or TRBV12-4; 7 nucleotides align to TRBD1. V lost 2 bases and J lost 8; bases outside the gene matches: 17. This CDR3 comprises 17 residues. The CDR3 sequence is CASSLWGGLTGAGGYTF. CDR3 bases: TGTGCCAGCAGTTTATGGGGGGGTCTAACAGGGGCAGGAGGCTACACCTTC.

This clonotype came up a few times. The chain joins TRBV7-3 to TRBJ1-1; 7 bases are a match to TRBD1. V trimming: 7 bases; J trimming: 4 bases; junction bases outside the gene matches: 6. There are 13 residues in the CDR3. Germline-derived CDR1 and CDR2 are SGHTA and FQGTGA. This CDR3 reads CASTGQAGTEAFF. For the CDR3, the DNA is TGTGCCAGCACCGGACAGGCTGGCACTGAAGCTTTCTTT. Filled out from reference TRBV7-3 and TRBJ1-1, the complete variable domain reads GAGVSQTPSNKVTEKGKYVELRCDPISGHTALYWYRQSLGQGPEFLIYFQGTGAADDSGLPNDRFFAVRPEGSVSTLKIQRTERGDSAVYLCASTGQAGTEAFFGQGTRLTVV.

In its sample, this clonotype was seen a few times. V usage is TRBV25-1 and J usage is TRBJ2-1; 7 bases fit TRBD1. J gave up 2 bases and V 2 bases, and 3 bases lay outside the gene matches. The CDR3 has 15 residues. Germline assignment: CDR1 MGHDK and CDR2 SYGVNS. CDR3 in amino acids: CASSERDRPYNEQFF. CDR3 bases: TGTGCCAGCAGTGAAAGGGACAGACCCTACAATGAGCAGTTCTTC.

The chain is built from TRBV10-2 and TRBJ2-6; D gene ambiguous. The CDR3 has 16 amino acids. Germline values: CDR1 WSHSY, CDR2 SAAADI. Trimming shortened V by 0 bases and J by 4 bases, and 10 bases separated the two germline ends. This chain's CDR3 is CASSESGRVGANVLTF. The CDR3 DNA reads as TGCGCCAGCAGTGAGTCGGGTCGGGTCGGGGCCAACGTCCTGACTTTC.

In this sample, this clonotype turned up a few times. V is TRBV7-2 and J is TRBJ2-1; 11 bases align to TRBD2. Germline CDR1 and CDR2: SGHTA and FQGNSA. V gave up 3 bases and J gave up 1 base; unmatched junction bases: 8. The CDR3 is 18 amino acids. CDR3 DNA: TGTGCCAGCAGCTTCGGGACTAGCGGTCGGCGGTCCTACAATGAGCAGTTCTTC. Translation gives CASSFGTSGRRSYNEQFF.

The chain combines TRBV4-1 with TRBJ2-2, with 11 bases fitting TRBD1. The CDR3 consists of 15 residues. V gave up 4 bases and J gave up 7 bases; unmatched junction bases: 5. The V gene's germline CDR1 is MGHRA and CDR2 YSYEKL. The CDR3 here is CASSPLGQGVGELFF. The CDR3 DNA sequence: TGCGCCAGCAGCCCACTGGGACAGGGGGTCGGGGAGCTGTTTTTT.